The 20 T cell receptor beta chains listed next were all sequenced from one sample in a study of spatial heterogeneity in lung cancer. Study results and caveats: Mutation counts in tumors were tracked by counts of expanded intratumoral alpha and beta TCRs.

Time point defined: sample taken at primary tumor resection. TCRdb re-analysed the 5' RACE reads in MiXCR, keeping a single row per CDR3 protein. The profile shows about 3,600 distinct CDR3 sequences, approximately 6.2% of them singletons. These TCRs' antigens remain unknown. The sample was lung tumor tissue, taken at surgery. The receptors derive from a female donor with early-stage non-small cell lung cancer.

This clonotype was observed a handful of times. The DNA of the CDR3 is TGCGCCAGCAGCCAAGAGTTCTCACTGAGACTCCAGACCCAGTACTTC. This gives the protein CASSQEFSLRLQTQYF. V usage is TRBV4-1 and J usage is TRBJ2-5; no clear D gene. The CDR3 is 16 residues long. V was shortened by 0 bases and J by 6 bases, with 17 bases between the two germline ends. The germline V gene encodes CDR1 MGHRA and CDR2 YSYEKL.

By share, this clonotype counts as medium-sized. This rearrangement joins TRBV19 to TRBJ2-2, with 11 positions matching TRBD2. V lost 5 bases, J lost 6 bases, and 11 bases stayed unmatched. The CDR3 consists of 17 residues. Germline CDR1 reads LNHDA; CDR2 reads SQIVND (reference sequence). For the CDR3, the DNA is TGTGCCAGTAGTGAACTAGCGGGAGTTTTCGGGCCCGGGGAGCTGTTTTTT. This sequence encodes CASSELAGVFGPGELFF. The full variable domain, rest sourced from reference TRBV19 and TRBJ2-2, is DGGITQSPKYLFRKEGQNVTLSCEQNLNHDAMYWYRQDPGQGLRLIYYSQIVNDFQKGDIAEGYSVSREKKESFPLTVTSAQKNPTAFYLCASSELAGVFGPGELFFGEGSRLTVL.

A remark on this clonotype: Being one base from a much bigger clone, this may be a read error. The chain is built from TRBV6-2 or TRBV6-3 and TRBJ2-7, with TRBD2 identical over 8 bases. The CDR3 loop spans 13 amino acids. In germline, CDR1 is MNHEY, CDR2 SVGEGT. Written as DNA, the CDR3 is TGTGCCAACAGTCAGGCGGGAGGCTACGAGCAGTACGTC. This codes for CANSQAGGYEQYV.

By share of the sample, this clonotype is medium-sized. The rearrangement uses TRBV28 and TRBJ1-5, with no clear D. V lost 2 bases and J 7 bases, leaving 9 bases between the germline ends. The CDR3 is 13 residues long. CDR1 is MDHEN, CDR2 SYDVKM, per germline. CDR3 in amino acids: CASSLEGQQPQHF. The DNA for the CDR3 is TGTGCCAGCAGTTTAGAAGGCCAACAGCCCCAGCATTTT.

By sample fraction, this clonotype is medium-sized (0.01 to 0.1%). V gene TRBV7-9 combines with J gene TRBJ2-2; D is unclear. The CDR3 is 13 amino acids. Trimming left V 2 bases short and J 8 bases short, with 9 bases between. The germline CDR1 and CDR2 sequences are SEHNR and FQNEAQ (reference sequence). In nucleotides, the CDR3 is TGTGCCAGCAGCTTAATCCCCGAGGGGGAGCTGTTTTTT. This codes for CASSLIPEGELFF.

This clonotype is termed medium-sized. The chain combines TRBV24-1 with TRBJ2-2; D gene unclear. V lost 5 bases, J lost 8 bases, and 17 bases lay in between. Per germline, CDR1 KGHDR and CDR2 SFDVKD. The CDR3 sequence is 15 residues long. The CDR3 reads CATSARRTAAGELFF. CDR3 nucleotide sequence: TGTGCCACCAGTGCAAGGAGAACAGCAGCGGGGGAGCTGTTTTTT.

This clonotype is medium-sized in the sample. V is TRBV7-8 and J is TRBJ1-2; no firm D call. The CDR3 sequence is 13 residues long. V dropped 2 bases and J dropped 4 bases, with 8 bases sitting between them. CDR1 and CDR2 from the germline V gene are SGHVS and FQNEAQ. CDR3 sequence (DNA): TGTGCCAGCAGCTTACGGGGAGGCTATGGCTACACCTTC. The encoded protein is CASSLRGGYGYTF.

J is TRBJ2-5 and V is TRBV27; D is unresolved. CDR3 length: 14 amino acids. Trimming left V 3 bases short and J 5 bases short, with 13 bases between. Germline V gene lookup returns CDR1 MNHEY and CDR2 SMNVEV (reference sequence). DNA of the CDR3: TGTGCCAGCAGTTTTCAACCTTACCGGGAGACCCAGTACTTC. It encodes CASSFQPYRETQYF.

To note about this clonotype: The junction departs from the called germline gene at one end, perhaps through a read error. V and J are TRBV7-7 and TRBJ2-2, with 7 bases identical to TRBD1. The germline V gene encodes CDR1 SSHAT and CDR2 FNYEAQ (reference sequence). The CDR3 spans 14 residues. CDR3 sequence (DNA): TGTGCTAGCAGCTTACTAGGGGGCCCCGGGGAGCTGTTTTTT. Protein sequence: CASSLLGGPGELFF.

This clonotype is judged medium-sized (0.01 to 0.1%). CDR3 bases: TGTGCCAGCAGCGATGGACAGTATCAGCCCCAGCATTTT. Residues: CASSDGQYQPQHF. The gene calls are TRBV7-9 and TRBJ1-5; perhaps TRBD1 as D (6 bases). This CDR3 spans 13 amino acids. Per germline, CDR1 SEHNR and CDR2 FQNEAQ (reference sequence). V lost 5 bases, J lost 5 bases, and 10 bases lay in between.

This chain uses TRBV27 with TRBJ2-3; D unresolved. From germline, CDR1 is MNHEY and CDR2 SMNVEV (reference sequence). The CDR3 is made up of 11 amino acids. V lost 7 bases to trimming and J lost 5 bases, with 7 bases between them. CDR3 loop: CASTLRDTQYF. CDR3 coding DNA: TGTGCCAGCACCCTACGAGATACGCAGTATTTT.

This clonotype showed up many times. The CDR3 nucleotides are TGTGCCAGCAGCTTAGTAGGTAGCAGCTACGAGCAGTACGTC. It is translated as CASSLVGSSYEQYV. V gene TRBV11-3 combines with J gene TRBJ2-7; D gene unclear. The CDR3 consists of 14 residues. CDR1 is SGHNT and CDR2 is YENEEA in the germline V gene. V was pared by 1 base and J by 3 bases, with 10 bases between.

This clonotype was counted between two and nine times. The chain employs TRBV27 and TRBJ1-2, with D perhaps TRBD1 (5 bases). The ends were cut back, 3 bases at V and 8 bases at J, with 22 bases in the middle. CDR1 and CDR2 (germline): MNHEY, SMNVEV (reference sequence). This CDR3 contains 16 residues. This CDR3 reads CASSFLSSGPSQGYTF. The CDR3 coding sequence is TGTGCCAGCAGTTTCTTATCATCGGGGCCTTCGCAAGGCTACACCTTC.

This clonotype was detected only a few times. V gene TRBV5-1 combines with J gene TRBJ1-1; D uncertain. CDR1 and CDR2 (germline): SGHRS, YFSETQ. Trimming pared 0 bases from V and 3 bases from J, leaving 6 bases between. The CDR3 has 13 residues. DNA for the CDR3: TGCGCCAGCAGCTTGGTAGGGTACACTGAAGCTTTCTTT. Amino acid sequence: CASSLVGYTEAFF. Full variable domain (remainder filled in from reference TRBV5-1 and TRBJ1-1): KAGVTQTPRYLIKTRGQQVTLSCSPISGHRSVSWYQQTPGQGLQFLFEYFSETQRNKGNFPGRFSGRQFSNSRSEMNVSTLELGDSALYLCASSLVGYTEAFFGQGTRLTVV.

This clonotype is medium-sized by share. The chain uses TRBV7-2 and TRBJ2-1, with D possibly TRBD2 on 7 matching bases. The CDR3 loop spans 14 amino acids. Trimming shortened V by 1 base and J by 5 bases, and 9 bases separated the two germline ends. Germline loops: CDR1 SGHTA, CDR2 FQGNSA. The CDR3 spells CASSLEGGDNEQFF. The CDR3 nucleotides read TGTGCCAGCAGCTTAGAAGGGGGGGACAATGAGCAGTTCTTC.

By proportion, this clonotype is medium-sized (0.01 to 0.1%). The chain carries TRBV10-3 and TRBJ2-7, with D possibly TRBD1 on 6 matching bases. Per the germline V gene, CDR1 is ENHRY and CDR2 is SYGVKD. The length of the CDR3 is 13 residues. Trimming left V 6 bases short and J 5 bases short, with 14 bases between. Here the CDR3 DNA reads TGTGCCATCAGGGCCACAGGGAGCCACGAGCAGTACTTC. Translated, it gives CAIRATGSHEQYF.

Judged by abundance, this clonotype is medium-sized. The chain employs TRBV9 and TRBJ2-7; 12 nucleotides line up with TRBD2. With V trimmed by 4 bases and J by 7 bases, 9 bases remained unmatched. The V gene's germline CDR1 is SGDLS and CDR2 YYNGEE. This CDR3 spans 15 amino acids. CDR3 sequence reads: CASSYRLAGVGEQYF. DNA of the CDR3: TGTGCCAGCAGCTACCGACTAGCGGGAGTGGGTGAGCAGTACTTC.

This clonotype is judged medium-sized (0.01 to 0.1%). J is TRBJ1-6 and V is TRBV28; D is unresolved. CDR3 length: 15 amino acids. The germline V gene encodes CDR1 MDHEN and CDR2 SYDVKM. V lost 2 bases and J lost 0, with 5 bases in between. CDR3 in DNA: TGTGCCAGCAGTTTAGGGAGCTCCTATAATTCACCCCTCCACTTT. Its translation is CASSLGSSYNSPLHF.

The J gene is TRBJ2-7, the V gene TRBV2; 8 positions agree with TRBD1. Germline values: CDR1 SNHLY, CDR2 FYNNEI. The trim removed 3 bases at V and 3 bases at J, leaving 4 bases unmatched. The CDR3 is 14 amino acids. CDR3 DNA: TGTGCCAGCAGTGATGGACAGGGACTCTACGAGCAGTACTTC. Its protein product is CASSDGQGLYEQYF.

By sample fraction, this clonotype is medium-sized. The chain combines TRBV11-2 with TRBJ2-3; TRBD2 is a possible D gene (5 bases). CDR3 size: 15 residues. The ends were cut back, 1 base at V and 0 bases at J, with 8 bases in the middle. The germline CDR1 and CDR2 sequences are SGHAT and FQNNGV. The CDR3 region has the DNA TGTGCCAGCAGCTTAGTCCCGGGGAGCACAGATACGCAGTATTTT. Translating it yields CASSLVPGSTDTQYF.